The clone carrying this T cell receptor beta chain was observed at least ten times. What it binds is unknown. This record belongs to a study of T cells in Graves' hyperthyroidism and ophthalmopathy. Study conclusions and caveats: A median around 5.9 months before onset, the model predicted ophthalmopathy.

What was amplified from RNA transcripts were TCR beta CDR3 regions. HTBI primers were used for first-round RT-PCR of the TCR CDR3. TCRdb re-derived calls from the multiplex PCR reads in MiXCR, one entry per CDR3 protein. The sample gives around 350,000 distinct CDR3 sequences, approximately 19% of which show up once; roughly 3.5% is in the top ten. Exclusion followed for patients with uncontrolled infection, other autoimmune disease, pregnancy or lactation. This TCR came from a woman younger than 35 with Graves' hyperthyroidism. The sample comprised blood.

As DNA, the CDR3 is TGTGCCACCAGCACCCCGGGACACCGATATGGCTACACCTTC. It encodes CATSTPGHRYGYTF. This sequence joins TRBV15 and TRBJ1-2, with a weak D call TRBD1 (6 bases). V lost 4 bases and J 5 bases, leaving 14 bases between the germline ends. The germline V gene encodes CDR1 LNHNV and CDR2 YYDKDF (reference sequence). This CDR3 has 14 amino acids.